Listed below are T cell receptor beta chains from one sample, sequenced in a study of post-analysis software for immune sequencing data. One entry per CDR3 protein, called by TCRdb with MiXCR from the PCR reads. The table records fewer than 900,000 distinct CDR3 sequences, roughly 46% of them present only once. The sequenced material came from blood. The source is a girl aged 10-17 years with multiple sclerosis. Both conserved end residues are part of each CDR3. The order of the fields is D gene, J gene, V gene, clone size, CDR3 protein, CDR3 DNA. D genes are given only for firm matches. Clone size is not always given. Where it is, it says once, few, many or a class for expanded clones.

d_gene: NA; j_gene: TRBJ2-5; v_gene: TRBV27; abundance: NA; CDR3aa: CASSPQGVAEETQYF; CDR3nt: TGTGCCAGCAGTCCCCAAGGAGTAGCGGAAGAGACCCAGTACTTC
d_gene: NA; j_gene: TRBJ2-7; v_gene: TRBV28; abundance: once; CDR3aa: CASSFGAASYEQYF; CDR3nt: TGTGCCAGCAGCTTCGGGGCCGCTTCCTACGAGCAGTACTTC
d_gene: NA; j_gene: TRBJ1-2; v_gene: TRBV20-1; abundance: few; CDR3aa: CSAWLLAQRLTNYGYTF; CDR3nt: TGCAGTGCTTGGCTCCTTGCTCAGCGTCTTACTAACTATGGCTACACCTTC
d_gene: TRBD2; j_gene: TRBJ2-1; v_gene: TRBV6-2/TRBV6-3; abundance: NA; CDR3aa: CASGTSGRAPNEQFF; CDR3nt: TGTGCCAGCGGGACTAGCGGGAGGGCCCCCAATGAGCAGTTCTTC
d_gene: TRBD1; j_gene: TRBJ1-4; v_gene: TRBV7-9; abundance: once; CDR3aa: CASSPWTGEKLFF; CDR3nt: TGTGCCAGCAGCCCGTGGACAGGGGAAAAACTGTTTTTT
d_gene: NA; j_gene: TRBJ2-1; v_gene: TRBV15; abundance: NA; CDR3aa: CATSSERSGNEQFF; CDR3nt: TGTGCCACCAGCAGCGAGCGTTCTGGGAATGAGCAGTTCTTC
d_gene: NA; j_gene: TRBJ2-5; v_gene: TRBV12-3/TRBV12-4; abundance: NA; CDR3aa: CASSSPGTGQTQYF; CDR3nt: TGTGCCAGCAGTTCGCCGGGAACGGGGCAGACCCAGTACTTC
d_gene: TRBD1; j_gene: TRBJ1-1; v_gene: TRBV12-3/TRBV12-4; abundance: NA; CDR3aa: CASTRQGLDTEAFF; CDR3nt: TGTGCCAGCACCAGACAGGGGTTGGACACTGAAGCTTTCTTT
d_gene: NA; j_gene: TRBJ2-5; v_gene: TRBV6-5; abundance: NA; CDR3aa: CASSWDWSTEIETQYF; CDR3nt: TGTGCCAGCAGTTGGGATTGGAGTACAGAAATAGAGACCCAGTACTTC
d_gene: NA; j_gene: TRBJ2-7; v_gene: TRBV12-3/TRBV12-4; abundance: NA; CDR3aa: CASSLVVSSYEQYF; CDR3nt: TGTGCCAGCAGTTTGGTGGTGAGCTCCTACGAGCAGTACTTC
d_gene: NA; j_gene: TRBJ2-1; v_gene: TRBV28; abundance: NA; CDR3aa: CASSWPKINEQFF; CDR3nt: TGTGCCAGCAGTTGGCCGAAGATCAATGAGCAGTTCTTC
d_gene: NA; j_gene: TRBJ2-3; v_gene: TRBV6-1; abundance: NA; CDR3aa: CASSDYTDTQYF; CDR3nt: TGTGCCAGCAGTGACTACACAGATACGCAGTATTTT
d_gene: NA; j_gene: TRBJ1-2; v_gene: TRBV29-1; abundance: NA; CDR3aa: CSVEPVNYGYTF; CDR3nt: TGCAGCGTTGAACCGGTTAACTATGGCTACACCTTC
d_gene: NA; j_gene: TRBJ1-5; v_gene: TRBV15; abundance: NA; CDR3aa: CATSRDNMWNQPQHF; CDR3nt: TGTGCCACCAGCAGAGATAACATGTGGAATCAGCCCCAGCATTTT
d_gene: NA; j_gene: TRBJ2-5; v_gene: TRBV12-3/TRBV12-4; abundance: NA; CDR3aa: CASSLGVVGQETQYF; CDR3nt: TGTGCCAGCAGTCTCGGCGTGGTCGGCCAAGAGACCCAGTACTTC
d_gene: NA; j_gene: TRBJ2-1; v_gene: TRBV29-1; abundance: NA; CDR3aa: CSVAGSYNEQFF; CDR3nt: TGCAGCGTTGCGGGGTCGTACAATGAGCAGTTCTTC
d_gene: TRBD1; j_gene: TRBJ2-7; v_gene: TRBV6-5; abundance: NA; CDR3aa: CASSDHLTGAEQYF; CDR3nt: TGTGCCAGCAGTGACCACCTGACAGGGGCCGAGCAGTACTTC
d_gene: TRBD2; j_gene: TRBJ2-1; v_gene: TRBV29-1; abundance: NA; CDR3aa: CSVLPGGTSGTREQFF; CDR3nt: TGCAGCGTTCTCCCCGGGGGGACTAGCGGGACCCGTGAGCAGTTCTTC
d_gene: NA; j_gene: TRBJ1-6; v_gene: TRBV5-6; abundance: NA; CDR3aa: CASSLAGQGNSPLHF; CDR3nt: TGTGCCAGCAGCTTGGCTGGGCAAGGAAATTCACCCCTCCACTTT
d_gene: NA; j_gene: TRBJ2-7; v_gene: TRBV7-8; abundance: NA; CDR3aa: CASSLDVFEQYF; CDR3nt: TGTGCCAGCAGCTTAGATGTTTTCGAGCAGTACTTC
d_gene: TRBD1; j_gene: TRBJ2-4; v_gene: TRBV12-3/TRBV12-4; abundance: NA; CDR3aa: CASSFGTGKNVQYF; CDR3nt: TGTGCCAGCAGTTTTGGGACAGGAAAAAACGTTCAGTACTTC
d_gene: TRBD2; j_gene: TRBJ2-7; v_gene: TRBV4-2; abundance: NA; CDR3aa: CASSQIGTSSEQYF; CDR3nt: TGTGCCAGCAGCCAGATCGGGACTAGCTCCGAGCAGTACTTC
d_gene: NA; j_gene: TRBJ2-7; v_gene: TRBV11-2; abundance: NA; CDR3aa: CASSLDHKAYEQYF; CDR3nt: TGTGCCAGCAGCTTAGACCATAAGGCCTACGAGCAGTACTTC
d_gene: NA; j_gene: TRBJ2-1; v_gene: TRBV4-1; abundance: few; CDR3aa: CASSQDAPSFEGGEQFF; CDR3nt: TGCGCCAGCAGCCAAGATGCTCCTAGCTTCGAGGGTGGTGAGCAGTTCTTC
d_gene: NA; j_gene: TRBJ2-3; v_gene: TRBV9; abundance: NA; CDR3aa: CASSVAGAAQDTQYF; CDR3nt: TGTGCCAGCAGCGTAGCAGGCGCGGCCCAAGATACGCAGTATTTT
d_gene: TRBD1; j_gene: TRBJ2-7; v_gene: TRBV4-3; abundance: few; CDR3aa: CASSQDAPGQSYEQYF; CDR3nt: TGCGCCAGCAGCCAAGATGCCCCGGGACAGAGCTACGAGCAGTACTTC
d_gene: TRBD2; j_gene: TRBJ2-3; v_gene: TRBV19; abundance: NA; CDR3aa: CASRPSGITDTQYF; CDR3nt: TGTGCCAGTAGACCTAGCGGGATTACCGATACGCAGTATTTT
d_gene: NA; j_gene: TRBJ2-5; v_gene: TRBV2; abundance: few; CDR3aa: CASAGQQETQYF; CDR3nt: TGTGCCAGTGCAGGCCAGCAAGAGACCCAGTACTTC
d_gene: NA; j_gene: TRBJ2-1; v_gene: TRBV7-2; abundance: NA; CDR3aa: CASSQGGGADSYNEQFF; CDR3nt: TGTGCCAGCAGCCAAGGGGGGGGGGCGGATTCCTACAATGAGCAGTTCTTC
d_gene: NA; j_gene: TRBJ2-4; v_gene: TRBV12-3/TRBV12-4; abundance: NA; CDR3aa: CASSLGGASVGKNIQYF; CDR3nt: TGTGCCAGCAGTTTAGGAGGGGCTAGCGTGGGCAAAAACATTCAGTACTTC
d_gene: TRBD1; j_gene: TRBJ2-5; v_gene: TRBV28; abundance: few; CDR3aa: CASSFTGGGKTQYF; CDR3nt: TGTGCCAGCAGTTTTACAGGGGGCGGAAAGACCCAGTACTTC
d_gene: TRBD2; j_gene: TRBJ2-1; v_gene: TRBV9; abundance: NA; CDR3aa: CASSVRSSPEPPSGGYNEQFF; CDR3nt: TGTGCCAGCAGCGTAAGGTCCTCACCGGAGCCACCTAGCGGGGGCTACAATGAGCAGTTCTTC
d_gene: TRBD2; j_gene: TRBJ2-3; v_gene: TRBV29-1; abundance: NA; CDR3aa: CSVGRLAGDSSTDTQYF; CDR3nt: TGCAGCGTGGGAAGGCTAGCGGGGGATTCTAGCACAGATACGCAGTATTTT
d_gene: NA; j_gene: TRBJ2-7; v_gene: TRBV20-1; abundance: NA; CDR3aa: CSARGTTAQEQYF; CDR3nt: TGCAGTGCTAGAGGAACCACCGCCCAGGAGCAGTACTTC
d_gene: TRBD2; j_gene: TRBJ2-1; v_gene: TRBV5-6; abundance: NA; CDR3aa: CASSYGTSNNEQFF; CDR3nt: TGTGCCAGCAGCTATGGGACTAGTAACAATGAGCAGTTCTTC
d_gene: TRBD1; j_gene: TRBJ1-5; v_gene: TRBV19; abundance: NA; CDR3aa: CASSMVRGSNQPQHF; CDR3nt: TGTGCCAGTAGTATGGTCAGGGGGAGCAATCAGCCCCAGCATTTT
d_gene: NA; j_gene: TRBJ1-5; v_gene: TRBV5-1; abundance: NA; CDR3aa: CATRREEDQPQHF; CDR3nt: TGCGCCACCCGGCGGGAGGAGGATCAGCCCCAGCATTTT
d_gene: NA; j_gene: TRBJ1-6; v_gene: TRBV27; abundance: NA; CDR3aa: CASSPPASNSPLHF; CDR3nt: TGTGCCAGCAGTCCCCCAGCGTCTAATTCACCCCTCCACTTT
d_gene: NA; j_gene: TRBJ2-6; v_gene: TRBV6-1; abundance: NA; CDR3aa: CASSDPGRPVGANVLTF; CDR3nt: TGTGCCAGCAGTGATCCGGGACGGCCGGTCGGGGCCAACGTCCTGACTTTC
d_gene: TRBD2; j_gene: TRBJ2-7; v_gene: TRBV29-1; abundance: NA; CDR3aa: CSVELNSGMSYEQYF; CDR3nt: TGCAGCGTTGAGTTAAATAGCGGGATGTCCTACGAGCAGTACTTC
d_gene: NA; j_gene: TRBJ2-7; v_gene: TRBV29-1; abundance: few; CDR3aa: CSVEDRDASYEQYF; CDR3nt: TGCAGCGTTGAAGATCGGGACGCCTCCTACGAGCAGTACTTC
d_gene: TRBD1; j_gene: TRBJ1-2; v_gene: TRBV9; abundance: once; CDR3aa: CASSGDRSYYGYTF; CDR3nt: TGTGCCAGCAGCGGGGACAGATCATACTATGGCTACACCTTC
d_gene: TRBD2; j_gene: TRBJ2-7; v_gene: TRBV29-1; abundance: few; CDR3aa: CSVGTKRETPYEQYF; CDR3nt: TGCAGCGTTGGGACTAAGCGGGAGACCCCCTACGAGCAGTACTTC
d_gene: NA; j_gene: TRBJ2-7; v_gene: TRBV20-1; abundance: few; CDR3aa: CSARILREYPYEQYF; CDR3nt: TGCAGTGCTAGAATTTTGAGGGAGTACCCCTACGAGCAGTACTTC
d_gene: NA; j_gene: TRBJ2-3; v_gene: TRBV20-1; abundance: NA; CDR3aa: CSAGLIQGYTDTQYF; CDR3nt: TGCAGTGCTGGATTAATACAGGGCTACACAGATACGCAGTATTTT
d_gene: TRBD1; j_gene: TRBJ2-1; v_gene: TRBV7-9; abundance: NA; CDR3aa: CASSLRGGPAQQRYNEQFF; CDR3nt: TGTGCCAGCAGCTTAAGAGGGGGCCCAGCGCAACAGCGGTACAATGAGCAGTTCTTC
d_gene: NA; j_gene: TRBJ2-1; v_gene: TRBV29-1; abundance: few; CDR3aa: CSVEVTAGNEQFF; CDR3nt: TGCAGCGTTGAGGTAACGGCTGGCAATGAGCAGTTCTTC
d_gene: NA; j_gene: TRBJ2-3; v_gene: TRBV12-3/TRBV12-4; abundance: NA; CDR3aa: CASGWGKHTDTQYF; CDR3nt: TGTGCCAGTGGCTGGGGAAAGCACACAGATACGCAGTATTTT
d_gene: NA; j_gene: TRBJ1-2; v_gene: TRBV7-9; abundance: few; CDR3aa: CASSSFRETYGYTF; CDR3nt: TGTGCCAGCAGCTCATTCAGGGAGACCTATGGCTACACCTTC
d_gene: TRBD1; j_gene: TRBJ2-5; v_gene: TRBV15; abundance: NA; CDR3aa: CATSRRTGVFETQYF; CDR3nt: TGTGCCACCAGCAGAAGGACAGGGGTGTTTGAGACCCAGTACTTC
d_gene: NA; j_gene: TRBJ2-5; v_gene: TRBV29-1; abundance: NA; CDR3aa: CSVEGSQETQYF; CDR3nt: TGCAGCGTTGAGGGCAGCCAAGAGACCCAGTACTTC
d_gene: NA; j_gene: TRBJ1-5; v_gene: TRBV20-1; abundance: once; CDR3aa: CSASLNRALNQPQHF; CDR3nt: TGCAGTGCTAGTCTGAACAGGGCACTCAATCAGCCCCAGCATTTT
d_gene: TRBD2; j_gene: TRBJ2-7; v_gene: TRBV20-1; abundance: few; CDR3aa: CSARAASGRGEQYF; CDR3nt: TGCAGTGCTAGGGCGGCTAGCGGGAGAGGTGAGCAGTACTTC